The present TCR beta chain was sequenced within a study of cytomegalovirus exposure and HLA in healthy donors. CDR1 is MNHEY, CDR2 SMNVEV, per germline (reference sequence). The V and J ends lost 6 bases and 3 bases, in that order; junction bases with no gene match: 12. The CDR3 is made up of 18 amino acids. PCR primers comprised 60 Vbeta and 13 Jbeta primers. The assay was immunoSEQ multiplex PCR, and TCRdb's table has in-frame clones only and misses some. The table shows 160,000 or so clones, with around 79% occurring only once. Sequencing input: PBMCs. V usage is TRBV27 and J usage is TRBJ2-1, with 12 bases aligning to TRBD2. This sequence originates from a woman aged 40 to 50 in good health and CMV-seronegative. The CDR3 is CASSKRPGGLAGYNEQFF. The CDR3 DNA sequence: TGTGCCAGCAGCAAAAGGCCCGGGGGACTAGCGGGCTACAATGAGCAGTTCTTC.